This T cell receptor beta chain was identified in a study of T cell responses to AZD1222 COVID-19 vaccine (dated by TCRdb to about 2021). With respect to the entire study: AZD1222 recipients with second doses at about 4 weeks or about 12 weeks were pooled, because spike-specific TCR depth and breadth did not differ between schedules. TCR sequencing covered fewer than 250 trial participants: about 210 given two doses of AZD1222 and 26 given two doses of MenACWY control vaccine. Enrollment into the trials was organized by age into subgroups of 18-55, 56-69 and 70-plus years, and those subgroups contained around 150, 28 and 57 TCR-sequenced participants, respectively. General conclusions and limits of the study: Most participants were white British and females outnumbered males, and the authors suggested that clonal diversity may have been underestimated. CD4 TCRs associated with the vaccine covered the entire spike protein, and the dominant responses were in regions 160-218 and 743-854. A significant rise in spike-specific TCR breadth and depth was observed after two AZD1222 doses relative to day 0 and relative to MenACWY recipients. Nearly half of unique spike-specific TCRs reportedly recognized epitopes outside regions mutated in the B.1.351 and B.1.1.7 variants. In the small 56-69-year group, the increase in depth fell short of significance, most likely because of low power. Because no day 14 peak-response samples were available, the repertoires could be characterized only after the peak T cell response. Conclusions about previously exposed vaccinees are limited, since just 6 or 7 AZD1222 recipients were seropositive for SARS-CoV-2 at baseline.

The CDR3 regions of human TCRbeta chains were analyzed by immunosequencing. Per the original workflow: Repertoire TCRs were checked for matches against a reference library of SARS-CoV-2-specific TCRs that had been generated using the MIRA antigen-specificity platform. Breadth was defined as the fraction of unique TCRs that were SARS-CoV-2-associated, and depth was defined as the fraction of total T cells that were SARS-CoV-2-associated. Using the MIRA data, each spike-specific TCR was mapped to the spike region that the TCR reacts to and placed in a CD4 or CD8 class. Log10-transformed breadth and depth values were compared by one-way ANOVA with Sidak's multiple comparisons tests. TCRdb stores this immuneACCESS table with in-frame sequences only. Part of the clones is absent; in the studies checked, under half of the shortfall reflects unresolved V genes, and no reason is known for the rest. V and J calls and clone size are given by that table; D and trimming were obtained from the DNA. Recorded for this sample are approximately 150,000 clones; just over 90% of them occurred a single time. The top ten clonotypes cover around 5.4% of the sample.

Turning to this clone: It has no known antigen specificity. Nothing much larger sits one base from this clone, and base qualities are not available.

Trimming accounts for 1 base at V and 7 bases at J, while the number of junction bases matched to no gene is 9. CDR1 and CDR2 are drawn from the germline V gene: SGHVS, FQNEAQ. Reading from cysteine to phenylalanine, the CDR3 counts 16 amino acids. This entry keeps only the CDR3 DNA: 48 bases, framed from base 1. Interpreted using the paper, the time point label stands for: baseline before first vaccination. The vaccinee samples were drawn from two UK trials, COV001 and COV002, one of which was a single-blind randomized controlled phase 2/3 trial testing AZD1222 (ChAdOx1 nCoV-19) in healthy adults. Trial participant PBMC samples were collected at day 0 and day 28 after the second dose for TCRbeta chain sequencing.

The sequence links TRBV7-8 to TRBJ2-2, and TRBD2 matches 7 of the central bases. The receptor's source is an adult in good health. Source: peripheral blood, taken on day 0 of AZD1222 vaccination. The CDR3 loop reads CASSLESGTGVGELFF. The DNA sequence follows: TGTGCCAGCAGCTTAGAGAGCGGGACGGGCGTCGGGGAGCTGTTTTTT. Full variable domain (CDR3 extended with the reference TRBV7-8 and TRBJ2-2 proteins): GAGVSQSPRYKVAKRGQDVALRCDPISGHVSLFWYQQALGQGPEFLTYFQNEAQLDKSGLPSDRFFAERPEGSVSTLKIQRTQQEDSAVYLCASSLESGTGVGELFFGEGSRLTVL.